The source of this T cell receptor beta chain is a study of human T cells and chemical hapten exposure. TCRdb reprocessed the RACE reads with MiXCR, giving one entry per CDR3 protein. This sample yields 95,000 to 100,000 distinct CDR3 sequences, of which roughly 12% are seen a single time; approximately 2% belongs to the top ten. Time point in this sample: patch test 1, 2 weeks after DPC sensitization. Regarding treatment: therapeutic diphenylcyclopropenone sensitization with weekly scalp DPC. V was cut by 0 bases and J by 3 bases, with 7 bases left in between. The CDR3 extends over 13 amino acids. Germline CDR1 is GTSNPN and CDR2 is SVGIG (reference sequence).

The clonotype comes from a woman aged 40 to 55 with alopecia areata. Some clones in this sample may be carry-over from other donors' samples. The rearrangement uses TRBV30 and TRBJ2-3; no clear D. Material: whole blood, obtained in connection with sensitization to the hapten diphenylcyclopropenone (DPC). The CDR3 reads CAWSVTATDTQYF. CDR3 bases: TGTGCCTGGAGTGTGACTGCTACAGATACGCAGTATTTT.